These 32 T cell receptor beta chains were all obtained from the same sample, sequenced in a study of shared clonotypes between healthy human individuals. Some clones are missing from TCRdb's copy, which holds only in-frame ones; the method was immunoSEQ multiplex PCR. The data contain more than 2 million clones, roughly 93% of them singletons. Positively selected for CCR7, the CD45RO-negative cells used as naive CD8 cells excluded terminally differentiated effector memory CD45RA+ cells. The material sequenced was naive CD8+ T cells from PBMCs. All receptors come from a man in his late teens or twenties in good health. Some clones in this sample may be carry-over from other donors' samples.

The chain uses TRBV27 and TRBJ2-7, with 11 bases that match TRBD2. The CDR3 runs to 15 residues. The V and J ends lost 5 bases and 4 bases, in that order; junction bases with no gene match: 7. The germline gives CDR1 MNHEY, CDR2 SMNVEV (reference sequence). Here the CDR3 reads CASSPVAGGMYEQYF. The CDR3 DNA is TGTGCCAGCAGTCCAGTAGCGGGAGGGATGTACGAGCAGTACTTC.

V gene TRBV5-1 combines with J gene TRBJ1-4; no reliable D call. Trimming shortened V by 1 base and J by 5 bases, and 3 bases separated the two germline ends. Germline V gene lookup returns CDR1 SGHRS and CDR2 YFSETQ. The CDR3 runs 12 residues. CDR3 residues: CASSLSNEKLFF. As DNA, the CDR3 is TGCGCCAGCAGCTTGTCCAATGAAAAACTGTTTTTT. Full variable domain (outside the CDR3, taken from reference TRBV5-1 and TRBJ1-4): KAGVTQTPRYLIKTRGQQVTLSCSPISGHRSVSWYQQTPGQGLQFLFEYFSETQRNKGNFPGRFSGRQFSNSRSEMNVSTLELGDSALYLCASSLSNEKLFFGSGTQLSVL.

The gene calls are TRBV5-4 and TRBJ2-7; TRBD2 agrees at 12 bases. The trim removed 5 bases at V and 7 bases at J, leaving 10 bases unmatched. Per the germline V gene, CDR1 is SGHNT and CDR2 is YYREEE (reference sequence). CDR3 length equals 15 residues. CDR3: CASSSLAGGLREQYF. The CDR3 region has the DNA TGTGCCAGCAGTTCTCTAGCGGGAGGGTTAAGAGAGCAGTACTTC.

The CDR3 here is CASSLSGRDRGHEQYF. In nucleotides, the CDR3 is TGTGCCAGCAGTTTATCAGGCCGGGACAGGGGACACGAGCAGTACTTC. This chain links TRBV27 with TRBJ2-7; 10 bases align to TRBD1. The CDR3 is 16 residues long. J lost 5 bases, V lost 0 bases, and 7 bases had no gene match. CDR1 and CDR2 (germline): MNHEY, SMNVEV (reference sequence).

The rearrangement uses TRBV28 and TRBJ1-1; unclear D gene. Between the trimmed V and J ends, which lost 2 bases and 4 bases, there was a span of 14 bases. Looked up from germline, CDR1 is MDHEN and CDR2 is SYDVKM. The CDR3 has 15 residues. CDR3 sequence: CASSLSLGLATEAFF. CDR3 bases: TGTGCCAGCAGTTTAAGTCTGGGTTTAGCCACTGAAGCTTTCTTT.

This clone was observed once. The J gene is TRBJ2-2, the V gene TRBV7-9; 8 nucleotides line up with TRBD1. Germline V gene lookup returns CDR1 SEHNR and CDR2 FQNEAQ (reference sequence). This CDR3 contains 13 residues. The V gene end was trimmed by 8 bases and the J gene end by 4 bases; junction bases not matched to a gene: 3. The CDR3 is CASGQGRTGELFF. The CDR3 bases are TGTGCCAGCGGACAGGGCCGCACCGGGGAGCTGTTTTTT. The full variable domain, rest sourced from reference TRBV7-9 and TRBJ2-2, is DTGVSQNPRHKITKRGQNVTFRCDPISEHNRLYWYRQTLGQGPEFLTYFQNEAQLEKSRLLSDRFSAERPKGSFSTLEIQRTEQGDSAMYLCASGQGRTGELFFGEGSRLTVL.

The chain combines TRBV4-1 with TRBJ2-7, with D possibly matching TRBD1 (6 bases). The V end was cut by 3 bases, the J end by 0 bases, with 24 bases between. This CDR3 is built from 19 residues. Germline V CDR1 and CDR2: MGHRA, YSYEKL. DNA for the CDR3: TGCGCCAGCAGCCATCTACCCCCACTCACCAGGACAGCCTCCTACGAGCAGTACTTC. Translated: CASSHLPPLTRTASYEQYF.

The rearrangement joins TRBV11-3 to TRBJ2-1; D uncertain. The germline CDR1 and CDR2 sequences are SGHNT and YENEEA. This CDR3 is 13 amino acids long. The germline V and J ends were trimmed by 5 bases and 9 bases, with 14 bases remaining between them. The CDR3 loop reads CASSPEILGEQFF. The CDR3 region has the DNA TGTGCCAGCAGCCCCGAGATCCTAGGTGAGCAGTTCTTC.

Concerning this clone: A read error may produce the germline difference seen at one junction end. The same CDR3 is also encoded by other DNA sequences in this sample. The chain has TRBV7-9 and TRBJ1-1; D unresolved. Germline CDR1 SEHNR, CDR2 FQNEAQ (reference sequence). The CDR3 sequence is 12 residues long. The CDR3 sequence is CASSLVQYEAFF. The CDR3 DNA follows: TGTGCTAGCAGCTTGGTGCAGTATGAAGCTTTCTTT.

This chain links TRBV7-2 with TRBJ2-1; maybe TRBD2 (5 bases). Germline CDR1 SGHTA, CDR2 FQGNSA. Trimming cost V 1 base and J 8 bases, with 12 bases left between them. CDR3 length equals 14 residues. CDR3 nucleotide sequence: TGTGCCAGCAGCTTAGGTGGTAGCGTCGATGAGCAGTTCTTC. Translation: CASSLGGSVDEQFF.

This clone was seen just once. Here the CDR3 DNA reads TGTGCCAGCAGTTCCCCGGGGACAGCCCATGGCTACACCTTC. It encodes CASSSPGTAHGYTF. The V call is TRBV27, the J call TRBJ1-2; TRBD1 matches at 7 bases. The V gene's germline CDR1 is MNHEY and CDR2 SMNVEV (reference sequence). The CDR3 spans 14 residues. V gave up 4 bases and J gave up 6 bases; unmatched junction bases: 8.

The chain carries TRBV7-3 and TRBJ2-2, with D perhaps TRBD1 (6 bases). The CDR3 sequence is 16 residues long. Trimming shortened V by 2 bases and J by 0 bases, and 10 bases separated the two germline ends. Germline V gives CDR1 SGHTA, CDR2 FQGTGA. The CDR3 reads CASSLVWTANTGELFF. The CDR3 DNA reads TGTGCCAGCAGCTTAGTTTGGACAGCGAACACCGGGGAGCTGTTTTTT.

In nucleotides, the CDR3 is TGTGCCAGCAGCTTACGGACAGGGGTAATCAATGAGCAGTTCTTC. The encoded protein is CASSLRTGVINEQFF. This chain joins TRBV7-2 and TRBJ2-1, with 9 bases identical to TRBD1. Per the germline V gene, CDR1 is SGHTA and CDR2 is FQGNSA. This CDR3 spans 15 amino acids. The J segment lost 6 bases and the V segment lost 2 bases, leaving 5 bases of the junction unmatched.

The chain has TRBV7-9 and TRBJ1-1; 7 bases fit TRBD1. This CDR3 spans 12 amino acids. The germline CDR1 and CDR2 sequences are SEHNR and FQNEAQ (reference sequence). V shed 11 bases, J shed 3 bases, and the junction held 6 bases outside the gene matches. The CDR3 reads CAGRGPYTEAFF. The CDR3 DNA is TGTGCCGGAAGGGGGCCGTACACTGAAGCTTTCTTT.

A word on this clone: Different DNA sequences within this sample yield the same CDR3. The gene calls are TRBV27 and TRBJ2-7; 9 bases match TRBD1. Unmatched junction bases numbered 5, after V lost 2 bases and J lost 3 bases. The germline gives CDR1 MNHEY, CDR2 SMNVEV (reference sequence). This CDR3 has 15 residues. In nucleotides, the CDR3 is TGTGCCAGCAGTTTACTGGGACAGGGACGCTACGAGCAGTACTTC. Its translation is CASSLLGQGRYEQYF.

Comments on this clone: The sample contains more than one DNA sequence encoding this CDR3. The rearrangement links TRBV19 to TRBJ2-1; 10 nucleotides align to TRBD2. Germline CDR1 LNHDA, CDR2 SQIVND (reference sequence). The CDR3 is made up of 15 amino acids. With 2 bases clipped from V and 6 bases from J, the junction kept 4 bases outside the gene matches. The CDR3 DNA reads as TGTGCCAGTAGTATAAGACTAGCGGGTCCCAATGAGCAGTTCTTC. Its protein product is CASSIRLAGPNEQFF. Variable domain in full (rest from reference TRBV19 and TRBJ2-1): DGGITQSPKYLFRKEGQNVTLSCEQNLNHDAMYWYRQDPGQGLRLIYYSQIVNDFQKGDIAEGYSVSREKKESFPLTVTSAQKNPTAFYLCASSIRLAGPNEQFFGPGTRLTVL.

The rearrangement links TRBV27 to TRBJ2-1, with 9 bases lining up with TRBD1. The CDR3 spans 18 residues. The V and J ends lost 9 bases and 9 bases, in that order; junction bases with no gene match: 24. Germline CDR1 and CDR2: MNHEY and SMNVEV (reference sequence). The CDR3 bases are TGTGCCAGTCGTCCGGGGACAGGGAAGCTGGAGGGCCCGGGTGAGCAGTTCTTC. Its translation is CASRPGTGKLEGPGEQFF.

This clone occurred once. This chain joins TRBV6-1 and TRBJ2-5; D is unclear. This CDR3 comprises 14 residues. V shed 10 bases and J shed 0 bases, with 15 bases lying between them. The V gene's germline CDR1 is MNHNS and CDR2 SASEGT. This CDR3 is CATDQDVYQETQYF. The DNA for the CDR3 is TGTGCCACCGACCAAGACGTATACCAAGAGACCCAGTACTTC.

This clone was recorded once. The V and J genes are TRBV2 and TRBJ1-2, with D hard to call. Germline V gene sequence: CDR1 SNHLY, CDR2 FYNNEI. The CDR3 has 13 residues. V was clipped by 8 bases and J by 0 bases, with 10 bases between them. The CDR3 sequence is CASLLTSNYGYTF. The CDR3 DNA reads TGTGCCAGCCTTCTGACGTCTAACTATGGCTACACCTTC.

This clone was detected once. The chain employs TRBV11-2 and TRBJ1-2, with D maybe TRBD1 (5 bases). The V gene lost 1 base and the J gene lost 3 bases, with 12 bases spanning the gap. CDR1 and CDR2 from the germline V gene are SGHAT and FQNNGV. The CDR3 covers 15 residues. CDR3 region: CASSLGAGGHYGYTF. The CDR3 DNA is TGTGCCAGCAGCTTAGGGGCCGGGGGACACTATGGCTACACCTTC.

V usage is TRBV5-4 and J usage is TRBJ1-4, with D perhaps matching TRBD1 (5 bases). V was shortened by 4 bases and J by 3 bases, with 7 bases between the two germline ends. The germline V gene encodes CDR1 SGHNT and CDR2 YYREEE (reference sequence). CDR3 length: 13 residues. The CDR3 DNA reads as TGTGCCAGCAGCGGGGCGGCTAATGAAAAACTGTTTTTT. Translating gives CASSGAANEKLFF.

V usage is TRBV9 and J usage is TRBJ1-4; the match to TRBD1 covers 10 bases. The V gene's germline CDR1 is SGDLS and CDR2 YYNGEE. This CDR3 region has 15 residues. V trimming: 3 bases; J trimming: 7 bases; junction bases outside the gene matches: 6. CDR3 coding DNA: TGTGCCAGCAGCGCAACGACAGGGGGCTCTGAAAAACTGTTTTTT. Translated: CASSATTGGSEKLFF.

This clone appeared once. This sequence joins TRBV28 and TRBJ1-3; D may be TRBD1 (6 bases). V was clipped by 3 bases and J by 4 bases, with 13 bases between them. This CDR3 has 15 residues. Germline V CDR1 and CDR2: MDHEN, SYDVKM. This CDR3 is CASSLVRGGGNTIYF. In DNA form, the CDR3 reads TGTGCCAGCAGTTTGGTCAGGGGAGGAGGAAACACCATATATTTT.

Comment on this clone: Other DNA sequences in the sample encode the same CDR3. This chain joins TRBV9 and TRBJ2-1; 13 positions agree with TRBD2. With 3 bases clipped from V and 6 bases from J, the junction kept 3 bases outside the gene matches. This CDR3 comprises 15 residues. Germline V lookup: CDR1 SGDLS, CDR2 YYNGEE. The CDR3 coding sequence is TGTGCCAGCAGCGCTCGGACTAGCGGGAGCAATGAGCAGTTCTTC. Protein sequence: CASSARTSGSNEQFF. Full variable domain (outside the CDR3, taken from reference TRBV9 and TRBJ2-1): DSGVTQTPKHLITATGQRVTLRCSPRSGDLSVYWYQQSLDQGLQFLIQYYNGEERAKGNILERFSAQQFPDLHSELNLSSLELGDSALYFCASSARTSGSNEQFFGPGTRLTVL.

This clone was observed a single time. The chain recombines TRBV6-6 with TRBJ1-4, with D unresolved. CDR1 is MNHNY and CDR2 is SVGAGI in the germline V gene (reference sequence). CDR3 size: 13 residues. V lost 1 base to trimming and J lost 6 bases, with 6 bases between them. The CDR3 sequence is CASSYWGDEKLFF. DNA of the CDR3: TGTGCCAGCAGTTACTGGGGTGATGAAAAACTGTTTTTT.

The chain is built from TRBV7-7 and TRBJ2-7; TRBD2 matches 11 bases. V lost 5 bases, J lost 5 bases, and 8 bases stayed unmatched. The germline V gene encodes CDR1 SSHAT and CDR2 FNYEAQ (reference sequence). This CDR3 spans 15 amino acids. The CDR3 protein is CASSLRLAGMDEQYF. The CDR3 region has the DNA TGTGCCAGCAGCCTCCGACTAGCGGGAATGGACGAGCAGTACTTC.

The V call is TRBV7-8, the J call TRBJ2-7, with 12 bases aligning to TRBD2. The junction had 7 bases not matched to a gene; V was cut back by 5 bases and J by 2 bases. The CDR3 consists of 16 residues. Germline assignment: CDR1 SGHVS and CDR2 FQNEAQ. The CDR3 loop reads CASSARLAGVTYEQYF. CDR3 DNA sequence: TGTGCCAGCAGCGCGAGACTAGCGGGAGTAACCTACGAGCAGTACTTC. Full variable domain (remainder filled in from reference TRBV7-8 and TRBJ2-7): GAGVSQSPRYKVAKRGQDVALRCDPISGHVSLFWYQQALGQGPEFLTYFQNEAQLDKSGLPSDRFFAERPEGSVSTLKIQRTQQEDSAVYLCASSARLAGVTYEQYFGPGTRLTVT.

The V gene is TRBV27, the J gene TRBJ2-1; TRBD1 matches at 8 bases. The germline CDR1 and CDR2 sequences are MNHEY and SMNVEV (reference sequence). V shed 10 bases, J shed 7 bases, and the junction held 18 bases outside the gene matches. This CDR3 spans 16 amino acids. The CDR3 protein is CATPLVRTGFWNEQFF. CDR3 DNA: TGTGCCACCCCCCTAGTAAGGACAGGGTTTTGGAATGAGCAGTTCTTC.

This clone was found once. The chain couples TRBV7-9 to TRBJ1-1, with a weak D call TRBD1 (5 bases). CDR1 is SEHNR, CDR2 FQNEAQ, per germline (reference sequence). The CDR3 totals 15 residues. Trimming took 1 base from V and 8 from J, leaving 17 bases between them. The CDR3, as DNA: TGTGCCAGCAGCTTAGTGGTCGTCGGGGGGGAGGAAGCTTTCTTT. Protein product: CASSLVVVGGEEAFF.

The chain carries TRBV7-9 and TRBJ2-3; the match to TRBD1 covers 8 bases. V lost 5 bases to trimming and J lost 8 bases; unmatched junction nucleotides: 15. This CDR3 spans 16 amino acids. The germline gives CDR1 SEHNR, CDR2 FQNEAQ (reference sequence). The CDR3 is CASSHPSRAGGPTQYF. In DNA, the CDR3 is TGTGCCAGCAGCCATCCGAGTCGTGCAGGGGGCCCTACGCAGTATTTT.

On this clone itself: Other DNA sequences in this sample translate to the same CDR3. The rearrangement links TRBV6-6 to TRBJ1-1, with D unresolved. The CDR3 totals 13 residues. Looked up from germline, CDR1 is MNHNY and CDR2 is SVGAGI (reference sequence). The V end was cut by 1 base, the J end by 0 bases, with 3 bases between. The CDR3 loop is CASSYLLNTEAFF. The CDR3 DNA is TGTGCCAGCAGTTACTTGCTGAACACTGAAGCTTTCTTT.

This clone was counted once. The CDR3 region has the DNA TGTGCCAGCAGCTACTCCGGGACTAGCGGGAGGACTGAGCAGTTCTTC. Encoded protein: CASSYSGTSGRTEQFF. V is TRBV7-8 and J is TRBJ2-1; 15 positions agree with TRBD2. V lost 4 bases, J lost 9 bases, and 7 bases stayed unmatched. Germline V gene sequence: CDR1 SGHVS, CDR2 FQNEAQ. This CDR3 has 16 amino acids.